The 29 T cell receptor beta chains presented below share a single source sample, sequenced in a study of Ad26.COV2.S vaccination and SARS-CoV-2 variants. Treatment defined: roughly 20 received Ad26.COV2.S at low or high dose, single or two shots; about 5 received placebo; per-sample allocation not given. Day 63 following the first vaccine or placebo injection was when the samples were taken. Data came from immunoSEQ multiplex PCR; TCRdb stores just in-frame clones and leaves some out. The sample includes 330,000 or so clones, 75% to 90% of them seen just once. The sample consisted of peripheral blood, taken in a trial of Ad26.COV2.S vaccine versus placebo. The receptors were sampled from a person aged 18 to 59 who received the Ad26.COV2.S COVID-19 vaccine or a placebo.

J is TRBJ2-3 and V is TRBV6-5; D uncertain. Between the trimmed V and J ends, which lost 0 bases and 5 bases, there was a span of 12 bases. Germline V gene lookup returns CDR1 MNHEY and CDR2 SVGAGI. The CDR3 is made up of 15 amino acids. Here the CDR3 reads CASSYSSHGEDTQYF. Written as DNA, the CDR3 is TGTGCCAGCAGTTACTCGAGCCACGGAGAAGATACGCAGTATTTT.

The rearrangement links TRBV30 to TRBJ2-2; possibly TRBD1 for D (5 bases). V was shortened by 4 bases and J by 6 bases, with 9 bases between the two germline ends. Germline CDR1 is GTSNPN and CDR2 is SVGIG (reference sequence). This CDR3 contains 12 residues. CDR3 protein: CAWTGLPGELFF. In DNA form, the CDR3 reads TGTGCCTGGACAGGGTTGCCCGGGGAGCTGTTTTTT.

Only one count was recorded for this clone. Here the CDR3 DNA reads TGTGCCAGCTCCACCAGTGGGGCCACAGATACGCAGTATTTT. Residues: CASSTSGATDTQYF. V is TRBV18 and J is TRBJ2-3; a weak D match, TRBD1 (5 bases). Trimming left V 6 bases short and J 2 bases short, with 12 bases between. CDR1 and CDR2 from the germline V gene are KGHSH and LQKENI. This CDR3 contains 14 residues.

This chain connects TRBV6-4 to TRBJ1-6; TRBD1 aligns across 10 bases. The CDR3 is 15 residues long. With V trimmed by 6 bases and J by 6 bases, 5 bases remained unmatched. Germline values: CDR1 MRHNA, CDR2 SNTAGT. The CDR3 DNA reads TGTGCCAGCAGCTTCGGGACAGGGGTTAATTCACCCCTCCACTTT. It specifies CASSFGTGVNSPLHF.

The chain joins TRBV18 to TRBJ1-1; D not resolved. CDR3 size: 13 residues. Germline V gene sequence: CDR1 KGHSH, CDR2 LQKENI. V lost 2 bases to trimming and J lost 3 bases, with 7 bases between them. CDR3 protein: CASSPGRDTEAFF. The CDR3 nucleotides read TGTGCCAGCTCACCAGGGAGGGACACTGAAGCTTTCTTT.

The chain joins TRBV7-3 to TRBJ1-2; TRBD1 is a possible D gene (5 bases). This CDR3 spans 18 amino acids. V was pared by 1 base and J by 7 bases, with 25 bases between. Germline V lookup: CDR1 SGHTA, CDR2 FQGTGA. CDR3 sequence: CASSLNGGGPSRRRGYTF. The CDR3 nucleotides read TGTGCCAGCAGCTTAAACGGGGGAGGCCCCTCGAGGCGGCGTGGCTACACCTTC.

CDR3 amino acids: CASSGTSGRGEADTQYF. The CDR3 DNA is TGTGCCAGCAGTGGGACTAGCGGGAGAGGAGAGGCAGATACGCAGTATTTT. V and J are TRBV9 and TRBJ2-3, with 14 bases lining up with TRBD2. The CDR3 spans 17 residues. Per the germline V gene, CDR1 is SGDLS and CDR2 is YYNGEE. Trimming at V came to 5 bases and at J to 4 bases, leaving 9 bases not matched to a gene.

The chain has TRBV4-3 and TRBJ2-2, with TRBD2 identical over 9 bases. The CDR3 is made up of 21 amino acids. Trimming at V came to 0 bases and at J to 7 bases, leaving 21 bases not matched to a gene. The germline CDR1 and CDR2 sequences are LGHNA and YSLEER. The CDR3 DNA is TGCGCCAGCAGCCAAGAATATGCGGGGGGGACCAACCCTAGGAATCTCGGGGAGCTGTTTTTT. Amino acid sequence: CASSQEYAGGTNPRNLGELFF.

The V gene is TRBV13, the J gene TRBJ2-4; 9 bases fit TRBD2. CDR1 and CDR2 from the germline V gene are PRHDT and FYEKMQ (reference sequence). With V trimmed by 1 base and J by 12 bases, 7 bases remained unmatched. The CDR3 covers 14 residues. The CDR3 loop is CASSLEPGTSPQYF. CDR3 nucleotides: TGTGCCAGCAGCTTAGAGCCTGGGACTAGCCCTCAGTACTTC.

This clone appeared a single time. The CDR3 nucleotides read TGTGCCAGCAGCCTAGGCACTAGCGGATCCCAAGAGACCCAGTACTTC. Its protein is CASSLGTSGSQETQYF. The chain links TRBV3-1 (or the pseudogene TRBV3-2) to TRBJ2-5; 8 positions agree with TRBD2. The germline gives CDR1 LGHDT, CDR2 YNNKEL (reference sequence). V was pared by 4 bases and J by 1 base, with 8 bases of the junction left unmatched. The CDR3 is 16 amino acids.

For the CDR3, the DNA is TGTGCCAGCAGTTTAAGACCCGGGGAGCTGTTTTTT. Encoded protein: CASSLRPGELFF. This chain links TRBV12-3 or TRBV12-4 with TRBJ2-2, with no clear D. V lost 2 bases to trimming and J lost 6 bases, with 4 bases between them. The CDR3 extends over 12 amino acids.

The V call is TRBV7-3, the J call TRBJ2-2; no reliable D call. The germline gives CDR1 SGHTA, CDR2 FQGTGA. The V gene lost 4 bases and the J gene lost 5 bases, with 14 bases spanning the gap. The CDR3 length is 15 residues. The CDR3 loop reads CASSSGGGTTGELFF. As DNA, the CDR3 is TGTGCCAGCAGCTCCGGTGGCGGTACGACCGGGGAGCTGTTTTTT.

V and J are TRBV6-2 or TRBV6-3 and TRBJ2-7; no definite D call. CDR1 MNHEY and CDR2 SVGEGT come from the germline V gene. The CDR3 is 17 residues long. Between the trimmed V and J ends, which lost 5 bases and 3 bases, there was a span of 23 bases. CDR3 coding DNA: TGTGCCAGCAGTAAGATAACGTCGGAGACAAGGCACTACGAGCAGTACTTC. Its protein product is CASSKITSETRHYEQYF.

Here the CDR3 DNA reads TGTGCCAGCAGCAAAGAAGGGATTCTCAACGAGCAGTACTTC. Protein: CASSKEGILNEQYF. The chain employs TRBV6-5 and TRBJ2-7; no reliable D call. There are 14 residues in the CDR3. Trimming shortened V by 6 bases and J by 5 bases, and 17 bases separated the two germline ends. Germline CDR1 is MNHEY and CDR2 is SVGAGI.

The chain carries TRBV5-1 and TRBJ2-1; 10 bases are a match to TRBD2. J gave up 6 bases and V 1 base, and 1 base lay outside the gene matches. This CDR3 has 14 amino acids. Germline V lookup: CDR1 SGHRS, CDR2 YFSETQ. In nucleotides, the CDR3 is TGCGCCAGCAGCTTGCCTAGCGGGGGCAATGAGCAGTTCTTC. Translating it yields CASSLPSGGNEQFF.

V is TRBV4-1 and J is TRBJ2-2, with D hard to call. Per germline, CDR1 MGHRA and CDR2 YSYEKL. CDR3 length: 18 residues. Trimming took 4 bases from V and 0 from J, leaving 18 bases between them. CDR3: CASSLLHLGLSNTGELFF. The DNA for the CDR3 is TGCGCCAGCAGCCTTCTCCATCTCGGTCTATCGAACACCGGGGAGCTGTTTTTT.

The V call is TRBV18, the J call TRBJ2-7; D ambiguous. The CDR3 contains 13 residues. V gave up 1 base and J gave up 5 bases, with 9 bases separating them. CDR1 is KGHSH, CDR2 LQKENI, per germline. CDR3 nucleotides: TGTGCCAGCTCACCACGGAACTTCAACGAGCAGTACTTC. It yields the protein CASSPRNFNEQYF.

The rearrangement joins TRBV7-9 to TRBJ2-3, with 9 bases lining up with TRBD2. The CDR3 is 15 residues long. V lost 1 base, J lost 12 bases, and 11 bases stayed unmatched. Looked up from germline, CDR1 is SEHNR and CDR2 is FQNEAQ (reference sequence). This chain's CDR3 is CASSLGGRADTCQYF. CDR3 in DNA: TGTGCCAGCAGCTTAGGCGGGAGGGCCGACACGTGTCAGTATTTT.

V gene TRBV13 combines with J gene TRBJ1-1; D might be TRBD1 (6 bases). CDR1 and CDR2 (germline): PRHDT, FYEKMQ (reference sequence). The CDR3 totals 15 residues. The V end lost 1 base, the J end lost 6 bases, and 15 bases lay between the germline ends. The CDR3 coding sequence is TGTGCCAGCAGCTTAGCGGGGGCCTTGAGAGCTGAAGCTTTCTTT. It is translated as CASSLAGALRAEAFF. The full variable domain, completed using reference TRBV13 and TRBJ1-1, is AAGVIQSPRHLIKEKRETATLKCYPIPRHDTVYWYQQGPGQDPQFLISFYEKMQSDKGSIPDRFSAQQFSDYHSELNMSSLELGDSALYFCASSLAGALRAEAFFGQGTRLTVV.

This chain uses TRBV5-1 with TRBJ2-3; D is ambiguous. From germline, CDR1 is SGHRS and CDR2 YFSETQ. V gave up 3 bases and J gave up 3 bases, with 14 bases separating them. The CDR3 has 15 amino acids. The CDR3 loop reads CASSSLTQPTDTQYF. In DNA form, the CDR3 reads TGCGCCAGCAGCTCCCTCACTCAACCGACAGATACGCAGTATTTT.

The rearrangement joins TRBV6-5 to TRBJ2-3; the D is unclear. Germline V lookup: CDR1 MNHEY, CDR2 SVGAGI. V was trimmed by 2 bases and J by 3 bases, leaving 9 bases between them. This CDR3 is built from 14 residues. The CDR3: CASSYVGRTDTQYF. As DNA, the CDR3 is TGTGCCAGCAGTTACGTGGGTCGGACAGATACGCAGTATTTT.

This chain uses TRBV3-1 (or the pseudogene TRBV3-2) with TRBJ2-1, with a tentative D call TRBD2 (5 bases). The germline V and J ends were trimmed by 2 bases and 8 bases, with 16 bases remaining between them. Germline CDR1 is LGHDT and CDR2 is YNNKEL (reference sequence). The CDR3 runs 15 residues. Written as DNA, the CDR3 is TGTGCCAGCAGCCAACAGCCAGCGGCCGGGGATGAGCAGTTCTTC. It is translated as CASSQQPAAGDEQFF.

This chain uses TRBV7-8 with TRBJ2-1, with unresolved D. Per the germline V gene, CDR1 is SGHVS and CDR2 is FQNEAQ. Trimming stripped 3 bases from V and 0 bases from J, with 9 bases between. The CDR3 length is 15 residues. CDR3 nucleotide sequence: TGTGCCAGCAGCTTTAGGGAAGGCTCCTACAATGAGCAGTTCTTC. Protein: CASSFREGSYNEQFF.

The sample holds a few counts of this clone. The CDR3 reads CASSQARTGGNTIYF. CDR3 DNA: TGTGCCAGCAGCCAAGCTCGGACAGGGGGCAACACCATATATTTT. This chain joins TRBV14 and TRBJ1-3; the match to TRBD1 covers 11 bases. Trimming at V came to 1 base and at J to 7 bases, leaving 3 bases not matched to a gene. Germline V CDR1 and CDR2: SGHDN, FVKESK. This CDR3 is built from 15 residues.

This clone was seen just once. J is TRBJ1-5 and V is TRBV28; 7 bases align to TRBD1. Germline CDR1 MDHEN, CDR2 SYDVKM. V lost 4 bases, J lost 1 base, and 10 bases stayed unmatched. The CDR3 has 17 amino acids. The CDR3 is CASSSLTAGGSNQPQHF. The CDR3, as DNA: TGTGCCAGCAGTTCCTTGACCGCAGGGGGGAGCAATCAGCCCCAGCATTTT.

In its sample, this clone was seen a few times. This chain joins TRBV2 and TRBJ1-6; D is perhaps TRBD1 (5 bases). This CDR3 is 14 amino acids long. Trimming took 4 bases from V and 7 from J, leaving 11 bases between them. CDR1 is SNHLY and CDR2 is FYNNEI in the germline V gene. CDR3 in DNA: TGTGCCAGCAGTGTAGGACAAGGAAATTCACCCCTCCACTTT. Its protein product is CASSVGQGNSPLHF. The full variable domain, its missing parts supplied by reference TRBV2 and TRBJ1-6, is EPEVTQTPSHQVTQMGQEVILRCVPISNHLYFYWYRQILGQKVEFLVSFYNNEISEKSEIFDDQFSVERPDGSNFTLKIRSTKLEDSAMYFCASSVGQGNSPLHFGNGTRLTVT.

This clone was counted a single time. CDR3 coding DNA: TGCGCCAGCAGCCAAGATCAGGGGACAGGGGTCTACGAGCAGTACTTC. Protein sequence: CASSQDQGTGVYEQYF. The V gene is TRBV4-1, the J gene TRBJ2-7; TRBD1 agrees at 10 bases. The junction had 5 bases not matched to a gene; V was cut back by 0 bases and J by 3 bases. Germline V CDR1 and CDR2: MGHRA, YSYEKL. The CDR3 covers 16 residues.

This clone occurred a few times. The chain recombines TRBV2 with TRBJ1-6, with 7 bases fitting TRBD1. V lost 10 bases, J lost 6 bases, and 6 bases stayed unmatched. This CDR3 has 13 amino acids. Germline V gene data show CDR1 as SNHLY and CDR2 as FYNNEI. The CDR3 region has the DNA TGTGCCACCGTACAGGGGAGTAATTCACCCCTCCACTTT. Its protein product is CATVQGSNSPLHF.

This clone was picked up a small number of times. V gene TRBV25-1 combines with J gene TRBJ1-2; D is unclear. Germline V CDR1 and CDR2: MGHDK, SYGVNS. Between the trimmed V and J ends, which lost 4 bases and 2 bases, there was a span of 14 bases. The CDR3 length is 15 residues. The CDR3 DNA reads TGTGCCAGCAGTGGCTGGGCGGCACTAAACTATGGCTACACCTTC. Amino acids: CASSGWAALNYGYTF.